This TCR beta chain was sequenced for a study of OX40 agonist ivuxolimab in advanced cancers. Study in general: Of the patients, three showed partial responses, one with hepatocellular carcinoma and two with cutaneous melanoma.

Assay: immunoSEQ multiplex PCR; the TCRdb copy retains only in-frame clones and omits some. The sample consists of about 77,000 clones, about 85% of them appearing once. Germline lookup yields CDR1 SGHDT and CDR2 YYEEEE. CDR3 size: 14 residues. Trimming left V 0 bases short and J 7 bases short, with 8 bases between. This clone was seen a handful of times. This receptor was obtained from an adult with an advanced solid tumor such as melanoma, head and neck, liver or kidney cancer. The genes are TRBV5-6 and TRBJ1-6; tentatively, D is TRBD1 (5 bases). The specimen comprised CD4+ or CD8+ T cells sorted from blood, sampled in a trial of the OX40 agonist ivuxolimab. The CDR3 region is CASSLGTHNSPLHF. In DNA form, the CDR3 reads TGTGCCAGCAGCTTGGGGACACACAATTCACCCCTCCACTTT.